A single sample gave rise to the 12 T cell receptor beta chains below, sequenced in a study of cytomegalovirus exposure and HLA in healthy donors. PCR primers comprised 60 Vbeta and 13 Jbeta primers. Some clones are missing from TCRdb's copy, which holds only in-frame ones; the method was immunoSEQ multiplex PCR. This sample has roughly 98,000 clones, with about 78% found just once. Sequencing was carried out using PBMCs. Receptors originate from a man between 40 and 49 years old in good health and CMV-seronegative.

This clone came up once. This CDR3 reads CASSLGLAANNEQFF. Here the CDR3 DNA reads TGTGCCAGCAGCTTGGGACTAGCGGCAAACAATGAGCAGTTCTTC. The chain employs TRBV7-9 and TRBJ2-1; TRBD2 agrees at 11 bases. Germline V gives CDR1 SEHNR, CDR2 FQNEAQ (reference sequence). The CDR3 runs 15 residues. The V gene end was trimmed by 3 bases and the J gene end by 5 bases; junction bases not matched to a gene: 3.

DNA for the CDR3: TGTGCCAGCAGCTCCCCCGCCCTTCTAGCGGGGGGGCTCTACGAGCAGTACTTC. Amino acids: CASSSPALLAGGLYEQYF. V is TRBV5-4 and J is TRBJ2-7; 12 bases map to TRBD2. The CDR3 has 18 amino acids. Looked up from germline, CDR1 is SGHNT and CDR2 is YYREEE (reference sequence). V trimming: 3 bases; J trimming: 3 bases; junction bases outside the gene matches: 13.

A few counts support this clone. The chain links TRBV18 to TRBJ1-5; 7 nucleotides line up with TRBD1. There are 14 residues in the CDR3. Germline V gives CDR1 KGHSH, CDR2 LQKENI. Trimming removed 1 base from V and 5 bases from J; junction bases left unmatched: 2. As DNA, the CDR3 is TGTGCCAGCTCACCACAGGGGGCGGATCAGCCCCAGCATTTT. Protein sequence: CASSPQGADQPQHF.

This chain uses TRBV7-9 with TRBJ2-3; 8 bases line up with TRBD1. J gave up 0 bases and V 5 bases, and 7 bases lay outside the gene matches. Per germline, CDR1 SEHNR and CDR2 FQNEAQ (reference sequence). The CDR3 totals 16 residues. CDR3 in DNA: TGTGCCAGCAGCCAAACAGGGGGAAAGAGCACAGATACGCAGTATTTT. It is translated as CASSQTGGKSTDTQYF.

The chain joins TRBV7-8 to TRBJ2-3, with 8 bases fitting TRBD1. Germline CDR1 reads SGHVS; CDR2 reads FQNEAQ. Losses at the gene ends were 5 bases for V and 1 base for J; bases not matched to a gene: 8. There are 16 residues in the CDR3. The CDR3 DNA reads TGTGCCAGCAGCGGCCCCAGGGGGCCGGGCACAGATACGCAGTATTTT. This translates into CASSGPRGPGTDTQYF.

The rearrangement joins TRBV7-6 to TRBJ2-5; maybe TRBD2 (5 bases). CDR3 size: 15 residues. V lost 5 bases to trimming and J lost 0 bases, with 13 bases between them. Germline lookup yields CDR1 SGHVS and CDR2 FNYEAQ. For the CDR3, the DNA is TGTGCCAGCAGCCCGAGACCGGACTACCAAGAGACCCAGTACTTC. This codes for CASSPRPDYQETQYF.

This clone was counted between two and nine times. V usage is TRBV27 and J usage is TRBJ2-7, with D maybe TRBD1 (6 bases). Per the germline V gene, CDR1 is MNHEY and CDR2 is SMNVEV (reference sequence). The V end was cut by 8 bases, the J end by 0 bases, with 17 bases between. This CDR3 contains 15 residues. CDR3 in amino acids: CASSDRDKSSYEQYF. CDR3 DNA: TGTGCCAGCTCCGACCGGGACAAAAGCTCCTACGAGCAGTACTTC.

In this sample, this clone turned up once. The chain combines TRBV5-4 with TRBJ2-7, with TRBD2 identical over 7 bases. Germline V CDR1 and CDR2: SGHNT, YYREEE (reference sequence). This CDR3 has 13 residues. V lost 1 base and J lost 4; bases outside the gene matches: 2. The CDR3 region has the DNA TGTGCCAGCAGCTTGAACGGGAGGTACGAGCAGTACTTC. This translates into CASSLNGRYEQYF.

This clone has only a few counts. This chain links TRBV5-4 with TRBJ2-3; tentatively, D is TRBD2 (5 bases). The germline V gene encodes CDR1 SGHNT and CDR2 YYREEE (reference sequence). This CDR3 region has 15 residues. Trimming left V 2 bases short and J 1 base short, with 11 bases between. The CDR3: CASSLAAPGTDTQYF. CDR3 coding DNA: TGTGCCAGCAGCTTAGCGGCACCCGGCACAGATACGCAGTATTTT.

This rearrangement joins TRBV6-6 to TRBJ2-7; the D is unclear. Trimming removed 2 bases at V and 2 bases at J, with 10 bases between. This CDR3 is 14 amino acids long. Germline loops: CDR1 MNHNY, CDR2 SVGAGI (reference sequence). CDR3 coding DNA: TGTGCCAGCAGTTACGAACCAACTACCTACGAGCAGTACTTC. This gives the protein CASSYEPTTYEQYF.

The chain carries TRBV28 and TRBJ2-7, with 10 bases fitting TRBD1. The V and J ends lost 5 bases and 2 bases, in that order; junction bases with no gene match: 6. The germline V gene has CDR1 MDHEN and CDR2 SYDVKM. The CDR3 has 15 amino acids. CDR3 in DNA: TGTGCCAGCAGTAAGGGACAGGGGCCTCCCTACGAGCAGTACTTC. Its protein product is CASSKGQGPPYEQYF.

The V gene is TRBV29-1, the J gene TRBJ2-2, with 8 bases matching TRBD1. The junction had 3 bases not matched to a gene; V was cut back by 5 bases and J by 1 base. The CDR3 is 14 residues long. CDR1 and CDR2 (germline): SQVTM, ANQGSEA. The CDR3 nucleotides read TGCAGCGTTAGGGACAGGCGGAACACCGGGGAGCTGTTTTTT. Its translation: CSVRDRRNTGELFF.